This TCR beta chain was sequenced during a study of beta chain features in type 1 diabetes. General study results and limits: Type 1 diabetes patients showed a moderate but significant shortening of TCRB CDR3s in all four CD4+ subsets.

Averaging approximately 120 mL, one heparinised blood draw was given by each donor. The CDR3 is made up of 19 amino acids. Germline CDR1 and CDR2: MGHRA and YSYEKL. Germline trimming cut 0 bases from V and 9 bases from J; bases unmatched to any gene: 16. In its sample, this clone was seen a few times. Its antigen remains unknown. The isolated RNA, all of it, was reverse transcribed, so expressed TCRB transcripts were what got sequenced. Profiling relied on immunoSEQ multiplex PCR, and the TCRdb table lists in-frame clones only, not all of them. The table records roughly 730,000 clones, roughly 12% of them present only once.

The TCR was taken from a man aged 18 to 29 with type 1 diabetes. The specimen was naive CD4+ T cells from blood. The chain recombines TRBV4-1 with TRBJ2-1, with 11 bases matching TRBD2. The CDR3 loop reads CASSQDIGPIAGGPFEQFF. CDR3 in DNA: TGCGCCAGCAGCCAAGATATAGGCCCTATAGCGGGGGGGCCCTTTGAGCAGTTCTTC.